Listed below are T cell receptor beta chains from one sample, sequenced in a study of T-cell reconstitution after alpha-beta-depleted transplantation in children. Via MiXCR, TCRdb re-called the PCR reads, giving one row per CDR3 protein. The sample consists of 75,000 to 100,000 distinct CDR3 sequences, roughly 7.7% of them appearing once. Sequencing used PBMCs from the stem cell graft donor, obtained from the stem cell graft. These receptors were collected from a human donor who donated a stem cell graft to a child with congenital amegakaryocytic thrombocytopenia. Each CDR3 is given with its conserved first and last residue. Fields, in order: CDR3 length, clone size, V gene, J gene, D gene, CDR3 DNA, CDR3 protein. A D gene is named only where the DNA matches it firmly. Not all rows give a size; the values are once, few, many and, for expanded clones, a class.

11,many,TRBV12-3/TRBV12-4,TRBJ2-1,NA,TGTGCCAGCAGTGTGCTGCGCAGTCAGTTCTTC,CASSVLRSQFF
12,NA,TRBV20-1,TRBJ1-5,NA,TGCAGTGCTTCAGGGTTAAATCAGCCCCAGCATTTT,CSASGLNQPQHF
14,many,TRBV20-1,TRBJ2-5,TRBD1,TGCAGTGCCAAAGAAGGGACAGCCGAAGAGACCCAGTACTTC,CSAKEGTAEETQYF
15,many,TRBV6-5,TRBJ1-1,NA,TGTGCCAGCAGAGCCGGGACTCAGGGGAACACTGAAGCTTTCTTT,CASRAGTQGNTEAFF
10,many,TRBV20-1,TRBJ2-5,NA,TGCAGTGCTAGATACGTAACCCAGTACTTC,CSARYVTQYF
14,many,TRBV20-1,TRBJ2-1,TRBD2,TGCAGTGCTAGGGGTAGCGGGGGGGCTTATGAGCAGTTCTTC,CSARGSGGAYEQFF
14,many,TRBV12-3/TRBV12-4,TRBJ1-2,NA,TGTGCCAGCAGTCCGACCCGGGACACCTATGGCTACACCTTC,CASSPTRDTYGYTF
15,NA,TRBV7-3,TRBJ2-3,TRBD2,TGTGCCAGCAGCTTCCGTAGCGGGTACCCAGATACGCAGTATTTT,CASSFRSGYPDTQYF
15,many,TRBV4-1,TRBJ2-7,NA,TGCGCCAGCAGCCAAGATCTAGGGGGAGGAGCCCAGCAGTACTTC,CASSQDLGGGAQQYF
13,few,TRBV20-1,TRBJ2-7,TRBD2,TGCAGTGCTCCCAGCGGGGCCTCCTACGAGCAGTACTTC,CSAPSGASYEQYF
13,NA,TRBV5-6,TRBJ2-7,TRBD2,TGTGCCAGCAGTGGACTAGGGATCTACGAGCAGTACTTC,CASSGLGIYEQYF
13,many,TRBV10-2,TRBJ1-1,TRBD1,TGCGCCAGCAGTGCGACAGGGGGGGCTGAAGCTTTCTTT,CASSATGGAEAFF
11,medium-sized,TRBV29-1,TRBJ2-3,NA,TGCAGCGTTGAGGCCTTTCCTCTCCAGTATTTT,CSVEAFPLQYF
16,few,TRBV4-3,TRBJ1-2,TRBD1,TGCGCCAGCAGCCAAGATTTACCCCAGGGGGGCTATGGCTACACCTTC,CASSQDLPQGGYGYTF
14,NA,TRBV11-2,TRBJ2-4,NA,TGTGCCAGCAGCTTAGACCAGCGGCAAAACATTCAGTACTTC,CASSLDQRQNIQYF
14,many,TRBV20-1,TRBJ2-7,TRBD2,TGCAGTGCTAGAGATGTGAAGCGGGAGTACGAGCAGTACTTC,CSARDVKREYEQYF
14,many,TRBV29-1,TRBJ2-7,NA,TGCAGCGTTGAGCCGGCAGTACATATCTACGAGCAGTACTTC,CSVEPAVHIYEQYF
18,many,TRBV15,TRBJ2-1,TRBD2,TGTGCCACCAGCAGAGGTACCCCACTCAGCGGGGGGCACAATGAGCAGTTCTTC,CATSRGTPLSGGHNEQFF
13,many,TRBV5-1,TRBJ2-7,NA,TGCGCCAGCAGCTCGCAGGGTGGGTACGAGCAGTACTTC,CASSSQGGYEQYF
18,many,TRBV10-2,TRBJ1-5,NA,TGCGCCAGCAGTGAGTCGAGTCGGTCAAGTTATAGCAATCAGCCCCAGCATTTT,CASSESSRSSYSNQPQHF
15,NA,TRBV6-5,TRBJ1-1,NA,TGTGCCAGCAGTTCCCCGGACACTCAGAACACTGAAGCTTTCTTT,CASSSPDTQNTEAFF
17,many,TRBV7-6,TRBJ2-3,TRBD2,TGTGCCAGCAGCCCCTCGTACGGGGGGTCCGACACAGATACGCAGTATTTT,CASSPSYGGSDTDTQYF
16,many,TRBV5-1,TRBJ1-4,NA,TGCGCCAGCAGCTTGGGCTCGGGGGGATATAATGAAAAACTGTTTTTT,CASSLGSGGYNEKLFF
15,many,TRBV20-1,TRBJ2-1,NA,TGCAGTGCTAGAGATAGTCGGGAGCGGTACAATGAGCAGTTCTTC,CSARDSRERYNEQFF
13,many,TRBV12-3/TRBV12-4,TRBJ1-5,NA,TGTGCCAGCAGTTTAGGTCAGGGTAGACCCCAGCATTTT,CASSLGQGRPQHF
17,many,TRBV6-5,TRBJ2-1,TRBD1,TGTGCCAGCAGTTACGCACAGGGGGCATTTGGGTCCGAGGAGCAGTTCTTC,CASSYAQGAFGSEEQFF
13,many,TRBV3-1,TRBJ2-1,NA,TGTGCCAGCAGCCAAGGCCCTACGAATGAGCAGTTCTTC,CASSQGPTNEQFF
15,many,TRBV20-1,TRBJ2-2,NA,TGCAGTGCTAGAGATCTGGTTTCAAACACCGGGGAGCTGTTTTTT,CSARDLVSNTGELFF
13,many,TRBV7-9,TRBJ1-4,NA,TGTGCCAGCAGCCTAACTTCAGGGGAAAAACTGTTTTTT,CASSLTSGEKLFF
14,NA,TRBV6-1,TRBJ2-3,TRBD2,TGTGCCAGCAGAAGCGGGAGTCCCGCAGATACGCAGTATTTT,CASRSGSPADTQYF
13,NA,TRBV13,TRBJ1-2,NA,TGTGCCAGCAGCCGCAGGGTTAACTATGGCTACACCTTC,CASSRRVNYGYTF
14,many,TRBV11-1,TRBJ2-1,NA,TGTGCCAGCAGCTTAGCGGGCAACGACAATGAGCAGTTCTTC,CASSLAGNDNEQFF
16,many,TRBV28,TRBJ2-3,NA,TGTGCCAGCAGTACCCGACTAGGGGGGGTAACAGATACGCAGTATTTT,CASSTRLGGVTDTQYF
13,many,TRBV29-1,TRBJ1-1,NA,TGCAGCGTTGAAGGAACGGAGAACACTGAAGCTTTCTTT,CSVEGTENTEAFF
17,many,TRBV6-1,TRBJ2-1,TRBD2,TGTGCCAGCAGGACTAGCGGGGCTAACACAATTATGAATGAGCAGTTCTTC,CASRTSGANTIMNEQFF